This paragraph reports one TCR beta chain. Germline values: CDR1 MGHRA, CDR2 YSYEKL. With 1 base removed from V and 7 bases from J, the gap between germline ends came to 25 bases. The CDR3 length is 18 residues. The assay was immunoSEQ multiplex PCR, and TCRdb's table has in-frame clones only and misses some. Here the sample spans 650,000 to 950,000 clones, roughly 88% being singletons. This entry is derived from a study of shared T cell receptors in the human thymus. This same sample was also part of a study on human thymus T cells. This second report adds: The study used thymus tissue resected during corrective heart surgery. What related research reported was that thymic repertoires overlapped highly among unrelated individuals.

This rearrangement joins TRBV4-1 to TRBJ1-1; weak D call: TRBD1 (5 bases). Sequenced material: thymocytes. This TCR was sampled from a girl less than two years old with a congenital heart defect. CDR3 bases: TGCGCCAGCAGCCAAGGCCCCCAGTGGTTACGGGGGTCCAATGAAGCTTTCTTT. Translation gives CASSQGPQWLRGSNEAFF.